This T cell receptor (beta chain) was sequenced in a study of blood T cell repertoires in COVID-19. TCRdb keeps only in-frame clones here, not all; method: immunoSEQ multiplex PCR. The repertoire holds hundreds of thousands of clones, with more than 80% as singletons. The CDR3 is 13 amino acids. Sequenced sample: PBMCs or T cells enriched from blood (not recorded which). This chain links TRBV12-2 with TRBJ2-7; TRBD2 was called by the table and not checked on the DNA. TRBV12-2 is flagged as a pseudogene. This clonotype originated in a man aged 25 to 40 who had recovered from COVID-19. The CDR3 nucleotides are TGTGCCCCTGCGCGGGAGGTTTCCTACGAGCAGTACTTC. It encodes CAPAREVSYEQYF.